This TCR beta chain was sequenced for a study of patients and donors after allogeneic stem cell transplantation. The CDR3 contains 15 residues. The germline V gene encodes CDR1 LGHNA and CDR2 YSLEER. V shed 0 bases and J shed 0 bases, with 8 bases lying between them. Each CDR3 protein is one row after TCRdb ran MiXCR on the RT-PCR reads. The profile shows approximately 160,000 distinct CDR3 sequences, approximately 30% of them singletons. The rearrangement links TRBV4-3 to TRBJ1-2; D is unresolved. The source of this sequence is a human donor who was either an allogeneic HSCT recipient or a stem cell or donor lymphocyte infusion donor (not recorded which). It is not recorded whose cells these are; they may come from a transplant donor. Sequencing was done on a sample of blood, either unsorted or a sorted T cell fraction (not recorded which). The CDR3 protein is CASSQDLSANYGYTF. The CDR3 DNA reads as TGCGCCAGCAGCCAAGATCTATCAGCTAACTATGGCTACACCTTC.